This T cell receptor (beta chain) came from a study of identical twins. In TCRdb, the 5' RACE reads were re-called with MiXCR into one record per CDR3 protein. The sample records 750,000 to 950,000 distinct CDR3 sequences, around an eighth being singletons. The CDR3 spans 14 residues. The V gene's germline CDR1 is MNHEY and CDR2 SVGAGI. V shed 2 bases and J shed 4 bases, with 11 bases lying between them. Many counts were recorded for this clonotype. Its antigen remains unidentified. Study-level points and caveats: Conclusions were drawn cross-sectionally by statistical analysis, without following the same donors. Whereas memory repertoires showed no such difference, abundant cord blood beta clonotypes carried fewer insertions.

These data also featured in a second study, about yellow fever vaccine responses in identical twins.

The V and J genes are TRBV6-5 and TRBJ1-2; weak D call: TRBD1 (6 bases). Sequencing input: PBMCs. The origin of this receptor is a woman between 18 and 29 years old in good health. The CDR3 loop reads CASSYTSGVYGYTF. The DNA for the CDR3 is TGTGCCAGCAGTTACACCTCAGGGGTCTATGGCTACACCTTC.